The clone carrying this T cell receptor beta chain appeared many times. The protocol was immunoSEQ multiplex PCR, while the TCRdb copy is restricted to in-frame clones and leaves out a portion. In the table there are about 41,000 clones, over 90% of which are singletons. This specimen comes from a study of T cell changes during pregnancy in multiple sclerosis. The CDR3 contains 15 residues. The V and J ends lost 4 bases and 2 bases respectively, with 15 bases between them. Germline CDR1 is SGDLS and CDR2 is YYNGEE. The V and J genes are TRBV9 and TRBJ2-5; no firm D call. The clonotype was recovered from a female donor with multiple sclerosis, enrolled in a pregnancy study. Source: CD8+ T cells from peripheral blood mononuclear cells, taken in the third trimester of pregnancy. This chain's CDR3 is CASSTHKLGQETQYF. In nucleotides, the CDR3 is TGTGCCAGCAGCACCCACAAGCTCGGGCAAGAGACCCAGTACTTC.